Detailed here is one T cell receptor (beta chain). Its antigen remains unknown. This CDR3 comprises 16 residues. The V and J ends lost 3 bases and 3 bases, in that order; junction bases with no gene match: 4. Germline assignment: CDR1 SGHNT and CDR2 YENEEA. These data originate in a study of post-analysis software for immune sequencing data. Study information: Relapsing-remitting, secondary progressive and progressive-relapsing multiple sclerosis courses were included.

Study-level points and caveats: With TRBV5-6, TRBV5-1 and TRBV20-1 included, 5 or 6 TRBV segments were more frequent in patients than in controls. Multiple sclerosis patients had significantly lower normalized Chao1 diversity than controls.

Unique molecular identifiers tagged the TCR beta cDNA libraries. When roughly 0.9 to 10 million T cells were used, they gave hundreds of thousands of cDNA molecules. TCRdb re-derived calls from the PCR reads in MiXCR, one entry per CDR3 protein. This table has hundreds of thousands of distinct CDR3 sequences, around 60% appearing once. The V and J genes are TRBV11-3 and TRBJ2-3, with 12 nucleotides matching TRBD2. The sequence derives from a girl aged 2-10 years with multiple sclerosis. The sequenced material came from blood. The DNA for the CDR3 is TGTGCCAGCAGCTTGCGACTAGCGGGGGAAACAGATACGCAGTATTTT. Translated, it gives CASSLRLAGETDTQYF.